The sequence of this T cell receptor (beta chain) was determined in a study of primary melanoma T cells and metastatic recurrence. Across the whole study: Samples were primary melanomas of stage T2 to T4. Study findings and constraints: T-cell fraction reportedly outperformed other histopathological variables added to thickness.

Concerning this clone: Its antigen remains unknown.

Profiling relied on immunoSEQ multiplex PCR, and the TCRdb table lists in-frame clones only, not all of them. The sample table sets out dozens of clones. Germline V gives CDR1 MNHGY, CDR2 SAAAGT. CDR3 length: 15 residues. With V trimmed by 5 bases and J by 9 bases, 13 bases remained unmatched. Each patient's primary melanoma had been removed surgically, with risk of metastatic recurrence. The sequencing sample was made of melanoma tumor tissue. The TCR originated in a human donor with melanoma. The gene calls are TRBV6-8 and TRBJ2-1; the match to TRBD1 covers 7 bases. CDR3 DNA sequence: TGTGCCAGCAGTGACAGGGCAGGGTATGGTATTGAGCAGTTCTTC. This codes for CASSDRAGYGIEQFF.